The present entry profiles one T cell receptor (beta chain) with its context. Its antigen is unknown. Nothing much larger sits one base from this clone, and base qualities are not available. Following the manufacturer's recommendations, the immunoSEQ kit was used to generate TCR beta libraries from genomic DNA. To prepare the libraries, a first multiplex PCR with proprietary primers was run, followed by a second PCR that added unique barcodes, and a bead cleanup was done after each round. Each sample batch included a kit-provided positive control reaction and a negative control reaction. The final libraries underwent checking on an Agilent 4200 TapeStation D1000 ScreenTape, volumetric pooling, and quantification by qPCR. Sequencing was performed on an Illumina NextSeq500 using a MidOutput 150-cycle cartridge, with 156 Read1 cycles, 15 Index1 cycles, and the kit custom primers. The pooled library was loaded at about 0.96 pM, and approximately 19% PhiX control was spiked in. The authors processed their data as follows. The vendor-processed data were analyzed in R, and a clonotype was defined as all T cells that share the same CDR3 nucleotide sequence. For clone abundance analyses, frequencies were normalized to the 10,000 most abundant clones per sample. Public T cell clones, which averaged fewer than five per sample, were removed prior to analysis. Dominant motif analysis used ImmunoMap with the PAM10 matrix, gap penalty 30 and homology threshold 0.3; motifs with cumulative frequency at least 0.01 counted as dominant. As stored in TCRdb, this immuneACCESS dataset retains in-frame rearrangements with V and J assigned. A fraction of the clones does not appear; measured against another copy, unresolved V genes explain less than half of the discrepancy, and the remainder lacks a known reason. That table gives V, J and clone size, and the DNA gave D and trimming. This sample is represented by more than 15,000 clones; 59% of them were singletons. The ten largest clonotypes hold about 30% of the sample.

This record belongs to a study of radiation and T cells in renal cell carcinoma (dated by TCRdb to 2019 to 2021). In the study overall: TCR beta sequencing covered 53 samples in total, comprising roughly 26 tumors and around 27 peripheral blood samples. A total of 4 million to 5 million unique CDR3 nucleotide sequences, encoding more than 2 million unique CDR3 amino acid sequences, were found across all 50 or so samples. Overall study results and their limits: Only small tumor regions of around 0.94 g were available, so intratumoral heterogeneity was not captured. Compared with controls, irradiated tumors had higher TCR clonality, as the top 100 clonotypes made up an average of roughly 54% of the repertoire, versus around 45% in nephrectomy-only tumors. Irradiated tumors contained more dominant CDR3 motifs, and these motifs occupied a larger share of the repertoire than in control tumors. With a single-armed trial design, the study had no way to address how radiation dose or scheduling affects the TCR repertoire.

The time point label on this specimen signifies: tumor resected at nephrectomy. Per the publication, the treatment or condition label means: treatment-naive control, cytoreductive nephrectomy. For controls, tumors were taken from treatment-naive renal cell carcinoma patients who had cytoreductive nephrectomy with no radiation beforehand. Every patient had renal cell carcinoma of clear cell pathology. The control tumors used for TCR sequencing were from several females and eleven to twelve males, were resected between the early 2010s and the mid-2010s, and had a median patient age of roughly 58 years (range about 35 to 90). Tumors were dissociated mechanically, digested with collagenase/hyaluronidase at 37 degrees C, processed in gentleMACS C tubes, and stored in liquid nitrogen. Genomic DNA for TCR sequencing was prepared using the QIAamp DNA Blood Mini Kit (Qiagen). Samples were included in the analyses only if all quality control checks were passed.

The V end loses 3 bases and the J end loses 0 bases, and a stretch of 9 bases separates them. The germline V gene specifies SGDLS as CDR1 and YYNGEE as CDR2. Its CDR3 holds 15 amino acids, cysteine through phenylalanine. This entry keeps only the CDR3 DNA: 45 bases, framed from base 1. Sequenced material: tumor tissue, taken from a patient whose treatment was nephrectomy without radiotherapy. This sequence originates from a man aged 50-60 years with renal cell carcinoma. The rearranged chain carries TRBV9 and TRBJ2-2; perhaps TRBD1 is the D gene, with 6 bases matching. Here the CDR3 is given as CASSGGTPNTGELFF. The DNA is TGTGCCAGCAGCGGTGGGACACCGAACACCGGGGAGCTGTTTTTT.